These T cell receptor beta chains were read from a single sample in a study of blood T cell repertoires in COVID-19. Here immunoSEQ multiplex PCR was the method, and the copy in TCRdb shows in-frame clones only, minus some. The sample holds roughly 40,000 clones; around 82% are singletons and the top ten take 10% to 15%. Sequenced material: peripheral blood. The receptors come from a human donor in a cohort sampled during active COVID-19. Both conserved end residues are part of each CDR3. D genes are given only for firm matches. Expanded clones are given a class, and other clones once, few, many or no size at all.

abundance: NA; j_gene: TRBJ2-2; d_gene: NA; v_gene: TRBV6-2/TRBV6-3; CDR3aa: CASSSGFSNTGELFF; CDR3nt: TGTGCCAGCAGTTCTGGCTTTTCGAACACCGGGGAGCTGTTTTTT
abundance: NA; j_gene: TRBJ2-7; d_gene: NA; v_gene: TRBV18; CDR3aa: CASSPQGLGGYEQYF; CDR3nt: TGTGCCAGCTCACCACAGGGCCTGGGGGGCTACGAGCAGTACTTC
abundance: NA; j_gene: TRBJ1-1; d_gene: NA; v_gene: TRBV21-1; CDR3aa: CASSKPDRLNTEAFF; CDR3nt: TGTGCCAGCAGCAAACCCGACAGACTGAACACTGAAGCTTTCTTT
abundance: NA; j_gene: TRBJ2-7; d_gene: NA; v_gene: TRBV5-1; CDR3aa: CASSNDRSYEQYF; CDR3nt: TGCGCCAGCAGTAACGACAGAAGTTACGAGCAGTACTTC
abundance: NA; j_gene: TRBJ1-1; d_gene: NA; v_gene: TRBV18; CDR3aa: CASSLDRNTEAFF; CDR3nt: TGTGCCAGCTCTCTGGACAGGAACACTGAAGCTTTCTTT
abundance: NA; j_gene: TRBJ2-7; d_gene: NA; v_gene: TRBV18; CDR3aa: CASSPRLGEQYF; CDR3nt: TGTGCCAGCTCACCAAGACTAGGCGAGCAGTACTTC
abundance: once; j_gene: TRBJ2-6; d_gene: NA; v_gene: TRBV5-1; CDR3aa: CASSFQGIGSGANVLTF; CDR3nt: TGCGCCAGCAGCTTCCAGGGGATCGGCTCTGGGGCCAACGTCCTGACTTTC
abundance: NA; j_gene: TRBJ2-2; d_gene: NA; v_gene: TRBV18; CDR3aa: CASSPAGYTGELFF; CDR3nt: TGTGCCAGCTCACCGGCAGGGTACACCGGGGAGCTGTTTTTT
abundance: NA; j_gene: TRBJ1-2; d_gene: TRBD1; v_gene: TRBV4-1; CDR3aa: CASSQRTGGRTF; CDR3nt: TGCGCCAGCAGCCAAAGGACAGGGGGTAGGACCTTC
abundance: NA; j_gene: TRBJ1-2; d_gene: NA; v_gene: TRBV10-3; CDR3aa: CAITFQGSGGYTF; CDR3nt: TGTGCCATCACCTTCCAGGGAAGTGGGGGCTACACCTTC
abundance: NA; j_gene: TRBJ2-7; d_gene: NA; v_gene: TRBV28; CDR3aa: CASTPSGTGVQYF; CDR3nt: TGTGCCAGCACCCCGTCCGGGACGGGAGTGCAGTACTTC
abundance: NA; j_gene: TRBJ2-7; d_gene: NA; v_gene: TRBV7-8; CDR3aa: CASSPGGAAREQYF; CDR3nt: TGTGCCAGCAGCCCCGGGGGTGCGGCTCGGGAGCAGTACTTC
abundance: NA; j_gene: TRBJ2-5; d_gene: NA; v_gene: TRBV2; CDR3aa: CASMGRGTLTQYF; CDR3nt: TGTGCCAGCATGGGCAGGGGCACATTAACCCAGTACTTC
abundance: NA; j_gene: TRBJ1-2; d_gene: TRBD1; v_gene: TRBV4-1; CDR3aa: CASSLGQANYGYTF; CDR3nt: TGCGCCAGCAGCCTGGGACAGGCGAACTATGGCTACACCTTC
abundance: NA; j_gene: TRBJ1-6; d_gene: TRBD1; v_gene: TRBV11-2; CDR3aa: CASSPAGVRGSSYNSPLHF; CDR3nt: TGTGCCAGCAGCCCCGCCGGGGTCAGGGGGAGCTCCTATAATTCACCCCTCCACTTT
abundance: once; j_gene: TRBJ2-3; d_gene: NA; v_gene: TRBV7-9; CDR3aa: CASSLRGSTDTQYF; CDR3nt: TGTGCCAGCAGCTTAAGGGGGAGCACAGATACGCAGTATTTT
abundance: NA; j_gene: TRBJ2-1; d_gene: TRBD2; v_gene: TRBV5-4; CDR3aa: CASSPDKRGAYNEQFF; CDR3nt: TGTGCCAGCAGCCCCGATAAGCGGGGGGCTTACAATGAGCAGTTCTTC
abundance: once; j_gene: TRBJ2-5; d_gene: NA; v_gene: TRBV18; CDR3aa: CASARNGGQETQYF; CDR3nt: TGTGCCAGCGCGCGGAACGGGGGACAAGAGACCCAGTACTTC
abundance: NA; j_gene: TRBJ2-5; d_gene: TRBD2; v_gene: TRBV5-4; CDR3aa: CASSRGGAEETQYF; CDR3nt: TGTGCCAGCAGCCGGGGGGGCGCAGAGGAGACCCAGTACTTC
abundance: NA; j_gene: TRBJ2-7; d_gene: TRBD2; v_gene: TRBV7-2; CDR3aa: CASRPTGGGEQYF; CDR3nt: TGTGCCAGCAGACCCACGGGGGGAGGCGAGCAGTACTTC
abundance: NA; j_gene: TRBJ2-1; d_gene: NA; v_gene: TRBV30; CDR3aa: CAWSVQTYNEQFF; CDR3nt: TGTGCCTGGAGTGTCCAGACTTACAATGAGCAGTTCTTC
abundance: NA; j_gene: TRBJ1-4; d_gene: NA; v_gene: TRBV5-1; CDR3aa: CASSLKGGFNEKLFF; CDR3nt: TGCGCCAGCAGCTTGAAGGGGGGGTTTAATGAAAAACTGTTTTTT
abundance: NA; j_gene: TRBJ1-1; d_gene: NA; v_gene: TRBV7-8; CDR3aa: CASTRRPTDTEAFF; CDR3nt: TGTGCCAGCACTAGAAGGCCTACGGACACTGAAGCTTTCTTT
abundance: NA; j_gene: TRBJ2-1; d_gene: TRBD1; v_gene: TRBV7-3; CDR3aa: CASRFDRGPYNEQFF; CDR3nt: TGTGCCAGCAGATTCGACAGGGGTCCCTACAATGAGCAGTTCTTC
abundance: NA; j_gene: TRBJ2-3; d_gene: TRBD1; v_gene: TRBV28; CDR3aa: CASSTGTAPDTQYF; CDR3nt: TGTGCCAGCAGTACCGGGACAGCCCCAGATACGCAGTATTTT
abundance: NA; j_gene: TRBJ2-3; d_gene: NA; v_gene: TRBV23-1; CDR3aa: CASSQRDPLIGQYF; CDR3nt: TGCGCCAGCAGTCAGCGGGACCCTCTGATCGGGCAGTATTTT
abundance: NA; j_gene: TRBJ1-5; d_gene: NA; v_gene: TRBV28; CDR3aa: CASSLPGDGQPQHF; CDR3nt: TGTGCCAGCAGTTTGCCAGGGGACGGTCAGCCCCAGCATTTT
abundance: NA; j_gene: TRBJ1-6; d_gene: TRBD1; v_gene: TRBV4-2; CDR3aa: CASSQDSGGMWNSPLHF; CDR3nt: TGTGCCAGCAGCCAAGATTCAGGGGGCATGTGGAATTCACCCCTCCACTTT
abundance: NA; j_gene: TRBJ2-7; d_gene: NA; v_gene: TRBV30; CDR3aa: CAWSVGGIQQYF; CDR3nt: TGTGCCTGGAGTGTCGGCGGAATCCAGCAGTACTTC
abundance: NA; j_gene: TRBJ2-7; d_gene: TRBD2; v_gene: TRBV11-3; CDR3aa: CASSRGGGNYEQYF; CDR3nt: TGTGCCAGCAGCCGCGGCGGGGGGAATTACGAGCAGTACTTC
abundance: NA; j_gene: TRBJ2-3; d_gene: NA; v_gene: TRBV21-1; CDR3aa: CASSPTGVVTDTQYF; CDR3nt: TGTGCCAGCAGCCCCACAGGGGTGGTTACAGATACGCAGTATTTT
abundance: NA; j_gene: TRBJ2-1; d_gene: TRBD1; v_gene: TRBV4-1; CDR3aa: CASRNYGTGDRNEQFF; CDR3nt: TGCGCCAGCAGAAACTACGGGACAGGGGACCGCAATGAGCAGTTCTTC
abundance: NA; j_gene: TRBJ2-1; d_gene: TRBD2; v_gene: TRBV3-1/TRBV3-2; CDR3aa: CASSQGLAPRGEQFF; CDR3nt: TGTGCCAGCAGCCAGGGACTAGCCCCTCGGGGTGAGCAGTTCTTC
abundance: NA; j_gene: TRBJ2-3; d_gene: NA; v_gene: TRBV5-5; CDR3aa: CASSLKRRGTQYF; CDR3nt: TGTGCCAGCAGCTTGAAGAGGCGGGGTACGCAGTATTTT
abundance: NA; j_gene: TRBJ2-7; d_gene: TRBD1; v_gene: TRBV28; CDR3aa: CASRDRDRPYEQYF; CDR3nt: TGTGCCAGCAGGGATCGGGACAGGCCCTACGAGCAGTACTTC
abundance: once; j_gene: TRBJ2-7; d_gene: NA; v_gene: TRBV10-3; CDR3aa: CAISPTKYEQYF; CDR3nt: TGTGCCATCAGCCCAACAAAGTACGAGCAGTACTTC
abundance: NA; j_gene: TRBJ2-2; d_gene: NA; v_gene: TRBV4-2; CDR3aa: CASSQGDWDANTGELFF; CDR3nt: TGTGCCAGCAGCCAGGGGGACTGGGACGCTAACACCGGGGAGCTGTTTTTT
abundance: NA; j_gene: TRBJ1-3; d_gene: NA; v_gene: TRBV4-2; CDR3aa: CASSQGRPNSGNTIYF; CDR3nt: TGTGCCAGCAGCCAAGGGCGGCCGAACTCTGGAAACACCATATATTTT
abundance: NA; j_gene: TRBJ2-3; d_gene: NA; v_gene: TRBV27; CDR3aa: CASSLSTAAGDTQYF; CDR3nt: TGTGCCAGCAGTTTATCGACAGCTGCCGGAGATACGCAGTATTTT
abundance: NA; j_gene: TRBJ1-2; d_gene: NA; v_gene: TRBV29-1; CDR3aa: CSVEESGGAKGYTF; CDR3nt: TGCAGCGTTGAAGAGAGTGGGGGGGCGAAGGGCTACACCTTC
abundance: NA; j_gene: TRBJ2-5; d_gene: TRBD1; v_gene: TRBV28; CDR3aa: CASSPQGAGETQYF; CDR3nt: TGTGCCAGCAGTCCCCAGGGGGCCGGAGAGACCCAGTACTTC
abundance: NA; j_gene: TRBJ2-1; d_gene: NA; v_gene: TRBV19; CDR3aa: CASSGLSPSSYNEQFF; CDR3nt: TGTGCCAGTAGTGGACTAAGCCCGAGCTCCTACAATGAGCAGTTCTTC
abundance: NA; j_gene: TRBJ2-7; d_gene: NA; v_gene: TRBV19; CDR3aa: CASSIGRLREQYF; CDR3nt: TGTGCCAGTAGCATAGGGAGACTGCGGGAGCAGTACTTC
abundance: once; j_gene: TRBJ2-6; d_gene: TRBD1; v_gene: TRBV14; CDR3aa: CASSPGQASSGANVLTF; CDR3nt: TGTGCCAGCAGCCCGGGACAGGCAAGCTCTGGGGCCAACGTCCTGACTTTC
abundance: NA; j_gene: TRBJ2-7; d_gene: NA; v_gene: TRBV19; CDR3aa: CASSIFGGGGYEQYF; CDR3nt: TGTGCCAGTAGTATTTTTGGAGGGGGCGGCTACGAGCAGTACTTC
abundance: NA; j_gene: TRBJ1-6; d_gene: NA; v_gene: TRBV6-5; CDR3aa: CASSYRNSPLHF; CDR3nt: TGTGCCAGCAGTTACCGTAATTCACCCCTCCACTTT
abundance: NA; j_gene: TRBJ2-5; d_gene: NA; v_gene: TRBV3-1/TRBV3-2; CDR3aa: CASSQYSEETQYF; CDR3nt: TGTGCCAGCAGCCAATACTCGGAGGAGACCCAGTACTTC
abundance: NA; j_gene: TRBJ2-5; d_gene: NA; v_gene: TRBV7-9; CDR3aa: CASSSEGRGQGRQETQYF; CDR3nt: TGTGCCAGCAGCTCCGAGGGGCGGGGGCAAGGGAGACAAGAGACCCAGTACTTC
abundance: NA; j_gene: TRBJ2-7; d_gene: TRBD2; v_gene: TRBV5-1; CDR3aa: CASSLAGLAYEQYF; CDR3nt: TGCGCCAGCAGCTTGGCGGGACTAGCGTACGAGCAGTACTTC
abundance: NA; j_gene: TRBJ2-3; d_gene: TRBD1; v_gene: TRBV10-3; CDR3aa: CAIRGSGQGTDTQYF; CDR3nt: TGTGCCATCAGAGGGTCGGGACAGGGTACAGATACGCAGTATTTT
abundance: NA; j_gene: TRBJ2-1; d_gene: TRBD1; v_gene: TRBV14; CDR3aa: CASSRRDRDYNEQFF; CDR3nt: TGTGCCAGCAGCCGCCGGGACAGGGACTACAATGAGCAGTTCTTC
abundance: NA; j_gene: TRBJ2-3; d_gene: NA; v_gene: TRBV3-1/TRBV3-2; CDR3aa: CASQNLTDTQYF; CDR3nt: TGTGCCAGCCAGAACCTCACAGATACGCAGTATTTT
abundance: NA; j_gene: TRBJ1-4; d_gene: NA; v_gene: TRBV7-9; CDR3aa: CASSFGRAREKLFF; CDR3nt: TGTGCCAGCAGCTTCGGCAGGGCGAGGGAAAAACTGTTTTTT
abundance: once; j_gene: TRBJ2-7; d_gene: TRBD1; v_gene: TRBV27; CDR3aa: CASSRNRQGNYEQYF; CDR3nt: TGTGCCAGCAGCCGAAACCGACAGGGGAACTACGAGCAGTACTTC
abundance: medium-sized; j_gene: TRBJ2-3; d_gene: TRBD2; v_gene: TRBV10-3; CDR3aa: CAISEPTSGGQLNYLHLTDTQYF; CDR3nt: TGTGCCATCAGTGAGCCCACTAGCGGGGGGCAACTAAATTACTTACACCTCACAGATACGCAGTATTTT
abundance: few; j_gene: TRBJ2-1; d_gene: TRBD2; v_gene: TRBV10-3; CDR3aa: CAISFSLAGAPHEQFF; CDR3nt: TGTGCCATCAGCTTCAGCCTAGCGGGGGCCCCACATGAGCAGTTCTTC